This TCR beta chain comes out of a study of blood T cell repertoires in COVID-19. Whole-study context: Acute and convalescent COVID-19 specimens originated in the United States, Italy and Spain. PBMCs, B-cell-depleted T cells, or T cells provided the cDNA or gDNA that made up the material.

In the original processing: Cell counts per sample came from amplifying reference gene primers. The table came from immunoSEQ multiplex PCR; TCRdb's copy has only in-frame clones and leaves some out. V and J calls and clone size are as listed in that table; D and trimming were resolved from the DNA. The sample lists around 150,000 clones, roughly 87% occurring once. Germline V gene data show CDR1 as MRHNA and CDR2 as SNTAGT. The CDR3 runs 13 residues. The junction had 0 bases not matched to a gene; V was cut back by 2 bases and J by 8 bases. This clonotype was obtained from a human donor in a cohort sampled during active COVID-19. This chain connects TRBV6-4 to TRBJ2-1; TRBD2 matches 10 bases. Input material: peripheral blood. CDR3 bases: TGTGCCAGCAGTGACCTAGCGGGAGATGAGCAGTTCTTC. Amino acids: CASSDLAGDEQFF.